Following are 20 T cell receptor beta chains from one sample sequenced in a study of regulatory T cells in long-lasting Graves disease. Time point in this sample: newly diagnosed GD, antithyroid drugs for less than 3 months. PBMCs provided the RNA from which the TCR library was made. Through Arm-PCR of CDR3 regions and iRepertoire HTBI primers, TCR beta libraries were built. Using its own MiXCR run on the multiplex PCR reads, TCRdb lists one record per CDR3 protein. The table lists 450,000 to 650,000 distinct CDR3 sequences, 15% to 20% of them singletons. In addition, the sample was reused for a study of T cells in Graves' hyperthyroidism and ophthalmopathy.

The sequenced sample was peripheral blood mononuclear cells (PBMCs), obtained at new diagnosis, from a patient treated with antithyroid drugs. These receptor sequences come from a woman in her forties or fifties with Graves disease.

Ten or more counts support this clonotype. In DNA, the CDR3 is TGTGCCAGCAGCCACGGGGAGGAAGTAGGAGGCACAGATACGCAGTATTTT. It codes for CASSHGEEVGGTDTQYF. This rearrangement joins TRBV7-4 to TRBJ2-3, with a possible D match to TRBD2 (6 bases). V was pared by 5 bases and J by 1 base, with 19 bases between. The CDR3 totals 17 residues. CDR1 and CDR2 (germline): SGHVT, SQSDAQ.

This clonotype was seen a handful of times. The genes are TRBV29-1 and TRBJ1-1, with D uncertain. The CDR3 loop spans 14 amino acids. Germline lookup yields CDR1 SQVTM and CDR2 ANQGSEA. Trimming cost V 1 base and J 2 bases, with 11 bases left between them. In nucleotides, the CDR3 is TGCAGCGTTGAAGTAAAGCCGACCAACACTGAAGCTTTCTTT. It yields the protein CSVEVKPTNTEAFF.

This clonotype was recorded a few times. The junction shows a germline mismatch at one end, possibly a read error. V usage is TRBV19 and J usage is TRBJ1-5; D is possibly TRBD1 (5 bases). This CDR3 has 14 residues. Germline CDR1 reads LNHDA; CDR2 reads SQIVND (reference sequence). Here the CDR3 reads CANSTPTAAQPQHF. DNA of the CDR3: TGTGCCAATAGTACCCCGACAGCGGCACAGCCCCAGCATTTT.

The table lists this clonotype with a few counts. The genes are TRBV5-1 and TRBJ2-5; D remains unclear. V lost 4 bases and J 1 base, leaving 11 bases between the germline ends. Germline CDR1 SGHRS, CDR2 YFSETQ. The length of the CDR3 is 14 residues. In DNA, the CDR3 is TGCGCCAGCAGCCCTGAGACAACCCAAGAGACCCAGTACTTC. Residues: CASSPETTQETQYF.

This clonotype was counted ten times or more. The chain couples TRBV12-3 or TRBV12-4 to TRBJ2-7; TRBD1 matches 9 bases. V lost 5 bases to trimming and J lost 5 bases; unmatched junction nucleotides: 10. This CDR3 region has 15 residues. CDR3 loop: CASSGSRDRVHEQYF. DNA of the CDR3: TGTGCCAGCAGTGGAAGCCGGGACAGGGTACACGAGCAGTACTTC.

This clonotype was seen many times. The chain couples TRBV12-3 or TRBV12-4 to TRBJ2-3, with D perhaps TRBD2 (5 bases). There are 13 residues in the CDR3. The V and J ends lost 2 bases and 6 bases respectively, with 9 bases between them. CDR3 nucleotide sequence: TGTGCCAGCAGTTTACTAGCCAGGGATACGCAGTATTTT. Translated, it gives CASSLLARDTQYF.

This clonotype was detected a few times. The chain uses TRBV15 and TRBJ1-2; a weak D match, TRBD1 (6 bases). CDR1 LNHNV and CDR2 YYDKDF come from the germline V gene (reference sequence). V lost 0 bases and J lost 2, with 7 bases in between. The length of the CDR3 is 14 residues. CDR3 amino acids: CATSRETGNYGYTF. The CDR3 nucleotides read TGTGCCACCAGCAGAGAAACAGGGAACTATGGCTACACCTTC.

The V gene is TRBV6-1, the J gene TRBJ2-3, with 8 nucleotides matching TRBD2. The V and J ends lost 6 bases and 0 bases, in that order; junction bases with no gene match: 8. Germline V gene data show CDR1 as MNHNS and CDR2 as SASEGT. The CDR3 covers 16 residues. The CDR3 here is CASRALAEPSTDTQYF. CDR3 sequence (DNA): TGTGCCAGCAGGGCACTAGCGGAACCTAGCACAGATACGCAGTATTTT.

There are many counts of this clonotype. The gene calls are TRBV2 and TRBJ2-2; D gene uncertain. Germline V gives CDR1 SNHLY, CDR2 FYNNEI. Trimming stripped 4 bases from V and 0 bases from J, with 6 bases between. The CDR3 contains 14 residues. The CDR3 spells CASSVTPNTGELFF. Written as DNA, the CDR3 is TGTGCCAGCAGTGTCACACCGAACACCGGGGAGCTGTTTTTT. The full variable domain, its missing parts supplied by reference TRBV2 and TRBJ2-2, is EPEVTQTPSHQVTQMGQEVILRCVPISNHLYFYWYRQILGQKVEFLVSFYNNEISEKSEIFDDQFSVERPDGSNFTLKIRSTKLEDSAMYFCASSVTPNTGELFFGEGSRLTVL.

In its sample, this clonotype was seen many times. This sequence joins TRBV12-3 or TRBV12-4 and TRBJ1-5, with D possibly matching TRBD1 (5 bases). Deletions cut 3 bases from V and 3 bases from J, with 12 bases between. This CDR3 region has 15 residues. CDR3 sequence (DNA): TGTGCCAGCAGTTTTGGGCAGACAGCCAATCAGCCCCAGCATTTT. Translating it yields CASSFGQTANQPQHF.

This clonotype was counted a single time. The genes are TRBV11-2 and TRBJ1-1; D is possibly TRBD1 (6 bases). Trimming cost V 4 bases and J 5 bases, with 11 bases left between them. CDR3 length equals 13 residues. Germline V gives CDR1 SGHAT, CDR2 FQNNGV. The CDR3 protein is CASSWGTGTEAFF. As DNA, the CDR3 is TGTGCCAGCAGCTGGGGCACAGGGACTGAAGCTTTCTTT.

This clonotype was counted ten times or more. The chain is built from TRBV11-2 and TRBJ1-5; D possibly corresponds to TRBD1 (6 bases). Trimming took off 0 bases at V and 3 bases at J, with 9 bases between the two ends. CDR1 is SGHAT and CDR2 is FQNNGV in the germline V gene. The CDR3 covers 15 residues. The CDR3 here is CASSLDGDNNQPQHF. CDR3 nucleotide sequence: TGTGCCAGCAGCTTAGACGGGGACAACAATCAGCCCCAGCATTTT.

This clonotype occurred many times. The V gene is TRBV3-1, the J gene TRBJ2-7, with TRBD1 matching 9 bases. V lost 3 bases, J lost 6 bases, and 3 bases stayed unmatched. The CDR3 spans 13 residues. Looked up from germline, CDR1 is LGHDT and CDR2 is YNNKEL (reference sequence). The CDR3 region is CASSQDRGGEQYF. The CDR3 nucleotides are TGTGCCAGCAGCCAGGACAGGGGTGGCGAGCAGTACTTC.

This clonotype has a count of ten or more. J is TRBJ2-1 and V is TRBV7-2; D is unresolved. The CDR3 covers 15 residues. Trimming pared 5 bases from V and 0 bases from J, leaving 11 bases between. In germline, CDR1 is SGHTA, CDR2 FQGNSA. CDR3: CASSQVIGSYNEQFF. The CDR3 DNA reads TGTGCCAGCAGCCAGGTGATAGGCTCCTACAATGAGCAGTTCTTC.

This rearrangement joins TRBV3-1 to TRBJ1-3; TRBD1 is a possible D gene (5 bases). The CDR3 sequence is 14 residues long. The V gene's germline CDR1 is LGHDT and CDR2 YNNKEL (reference sequence). Trimming left V 6 bases short and J 8 bases short, with 17 bases between. The CDR3 reads CASSYGRGVDTIYF. CDR3 nucleotide sequence: TGTGCCAGCAGTTACGGAAGGGGTGTGGACACCATATATTTT. Drawing the rest from reference TRBV3-1 and TRBJ1-3, the complete variable domain is DTAVSQTPKYLVTQMGNDKSIKCEQNLGHDTMYWYKQDSKKFLKIMFSYNNKELIINETVPNRFSPKSPDKAHLNLHINSLELGDSAVYFCASSYGRGVDTIYFGEGSWLTVV.

The chain links TRBV2 to TRBJ2-5; 8 bases line up with TRBD2. The CDR3 is 13 residues long. Germline V CDR1 and CDR2: SNHLY, FYNNEI. The V gene end was trimmed by 4 bases and the J gene end by 5 bases; junction bases not matched to a gene: 3. The CDR3 region is CASSAGTRETQYF. The CDR3 coding sequence is TGTGCCAGCAGTGCCGGGACTAGGGAGACCCAGTACTTC.

This clonotype was recorded at least ten times. The chain carries TRBV6-1 and TRBJ2-7, with D uncertain. The CDR3 consists of 11 residues. Germline loops: CDR1 MNHNS, CDR2 SASEGT. The V end lost 2 bases, the J end lost 7 bases, and 6 bases lay between the germline ends. In nucleotides, the CDR3 is TGTGCCAGCAGTGAAAACGATGAGCAGTACTTC. Translation gives CASSENDEQYF.

There are a few counts of this clonotype. The rearrangement joins TRBV3-1 to TRBJ2-5; 10 nucleotides match TRBD2. This CDR3 is built from 16 residues. Germline loops: CDR1 LGHDT, CDR2 YNNKEL (reference sequence). V lost 10 bases to trimming and J lost 4 bases; unmatched junction nucleotides: 15. CDR3 in DNA: TGTGCCACCATTCAAAGAGCGGGGGGGCGGGGAGAGACCCAGTACTTC. As protein: CATIQRAGGRGETQYF.

Many counts were recorded for this clonotype. The CDR3 region has the DNA TGCAGTGCTCGCATTGGGACGATTGCTATGAACACTGAAGCTTTCTTT. Its protein product is CSARIGTIAMNTEAFF. This chain links TRBV20-1 with TRBJ1-1; a weak D match, TRBD1 (5 bases). This CDR3 has 16 residues. Trimming stripped 5 bases from V and 0 bases from J, with 19 bases between. In germline, CDR1 is DFQATT, CDR2 SNEGSKA (reference sequence).

This clonotype showed up many times. The J gene is TRBJ2-7, the V gene TRBV3-1, with 7 bases aligning to TRBD2. The CDR3 has 15 amino acids. Trimming removed 3 bases from V and 5 bases from J; junction bases left unmatched: 10. CDR1 and CDR2 from the germline V gene are LGHDT and YNNKEL (reference sequence). The CDR3 region is CASSHSGEGGNEQYF. The CDR3 DNA sequence: TGTGCCAGCAGCCACTCGGGGGAGGGAGGAAACGAGCAGTACTTC.